This TCR beta chain was found in a study of CD8+CD57+ T cells in acquired aplastic anemia. Overall study context: Sorting CD4+ and CD8+ cells gave DNA averaging about 3.3 ug.

TCR beta VDJ and CDR3 profiles were obtained from a genomic DNA template. One entry per CDR3 protein results from TCRdb running MiXCR on the reads. This table holds some 410,000 distinct CDR3 sequences, 65% to 80% found once. The CDR3 covers 16 residues. Germline values: CDR1 SGHVT, CDR2 SQSDAQ. Deletions cut 5 bases from V and 5 bases from J, with 21 bases between. Sequenced input: sorted CD4+, CD8+, or CD8+CD57+ T cells (not recorded which) from PBMCs. This sequence was found in a human donor in good health, serving as a control. The genes are TRBV7-4 and TRBJ1-2; perhaps TRBD1 as D (5 bases). The CDR3, as DNA: TGTGCCAGCAGCCGGGGGGTTGGTGTTAGGCATTATGGCTACACCTTC. Translated, it gives CASSRGVGVRHYGYTF.